This is a list of T cell receptor beta chains from one sample in a study of blood T cell repertoires in COVID-19. The table came from immunoSEQ multiplex PCR; TCRdb's copy has only in-frame clones and leaves some out. The data contain around 130,000 clones, 84% of them singletons. Sequencing used peripheral blood. These receptors all stem from a man aged 55 to 70 with acute or convalescent COVID-19. CDR3s include the opening cysteine and the closing phenylalanine or tryptophan. Fields, in order: clone size, J gene, V gene, D gene, CDR3 protein. The D gene is left open where the match is weak. Clone size is stated in some rows and not others, as once, few, many or a class when expanded.

clone size: NA
J gene: TRBJ2-5
V gene: TRBV5-6
D gene: TRBD2
CDR3 protein: CASSLVAGGQETQYF

clone size: NA
J gene: TRBJ1-1
V gene: TRBV6-5
D gene: TRBD1
CDR3 protein: CASSFEQGVKTEAFF

clone size: NA
J gene: TRBJ2-7
V gene: TRBV7-3
D gene: TRBD2
CDR3 protein: CASSRSGGSIDEQYF

clone size: NA
J gene: TRBJ2-1
V gene: TRBV5-6
D gene: NA
CDR3 protein: CASSLVSQRIYNEQFF

clone size: NA
J gene: TRBJ2-5
V gene: TRBV18
D gene: NA
CDR3 protein: CASSPTGVVETQYF

clone size: NA
J gene: TRBJ2-5
V gene: TRBV6-1
D gene: TRBD1
CDR3 protein: CASSDPLQQGAETQYF

clone size: NA
J gene: TRBJ1-5
V gene: TRBV30
D gene: TRBD1
CDR3 protein: CAWSVRTGGNQPQHF

clone size: NA
J gene: TRBJ2-1
V gene: TRBV10-1
D gene: TRBD1
CDR3 protein: CASSPDRARDEQFF

clone size: once
J gene: TRBJ2-3
V gene: TRBV4-1
D gene: TRBD2
CDR3 protein: CASSQLSGGGTDTQYF

clone size: NA
J gene: TRBJ2-5
V gene: TRBV5-1
D gene: TRBD1
CDR3 protein: CASSLGGQTLSSQETQYF

clone size: NA
J gene: TRBJ1-5
V gene: TRBV28
D gene: NA
CDR3 protein: CASRLSRGSNQPQHF

clone size: NA
J gene: TRBJ2-3
V gene: TRBV6-6
D gene: TRBD1
CDR3 protein: CASGRQGQLDTQYF

clone size: NA
J gene: TRBJ1-5
V gene: TRBV5-6
D gene: NA
CDR3 protein: CASSLTGNQPQHF

clone size: NA
J gene: TRBJ2-7
V gene: TRBV5-1
D gene: TRBD2
CDR3 protein: CASSLVLAGTPHEQYF

clone size: NA
J gene: TRBJ2-1
V gene: TRBV29-1
D gene: NA
CDR3 protein: CSVHEPGDAGIF

clone size: few
J gene: TRBJ1-1
V gene: TRBV19
D gene: NA
CDR3 protein: CASSIQGRYTEAFF

clone size: NA
J gene: TRBJ2-1
V gene: TRBV4-2
D gene: NA
CDR3 protein: CASSPSPTIFHNEQFF

clone size: NA
J gene: TRBJ2-5
V gene: TRBV7-8
D gene: NA
CDR3 protein: CASSLVVWDIRGETQYF

clone size: NA
J gene: TRBJ1-6
V gene: TRBV18
D gene: NA
CDR3 protein: CASSPSGTDNSPLHF

clone size: NA
J gene: TRBJ2-1
V gene: TRBV28
D gene: NA
CDR3 protein: CASSFWGDEQFF

clone size: NA
J gene: TRBJ2-1
V gene: TRBV7-3
D gene: NA
CDR3 protein: CASSLLATGINEQFF

clone size: NA
J gene: TRBJ2-5
V gene: TRBV5-4
D gene: TRBD1
CDR3 protein: CASSVNRGETQYF

clone size: NA
J gene: TRBJ2-1
V gene: TRBV7-2
D gene: NA
CDR3 protein: CASSLRVGGYNEQFF

clone size: NA
J gene: TRBJ2-1
V gene: TRBV6-5
D gene: TRBD1
CDR3 protein: CASSREWTGANEQFF

clone size: NA
J gene: TRBJ1-1
V gene: TRBV27
D gene: NA
CDR3 protein: CASRLSQNTEAFF

clone size: NA
J gene: TRBJ1-1
V gene: TRBV2
D gene: TRBD1
CDR3 protein: CASRFDRGANTEAFF

clone size: NA
J gene: TRBJ2-7
V gene: TRBV5-1
D gene: TRBD1
CDR3 protein: CASSPGTGDHEQYF

clone size: once
J gene: TRBJ1-4
V gene: TRBV7-9
D gene: NA
CDR3 protein: CASSAQQGPTNEKLFF

clone size: NA
J gene: TRBJ2-1
V gene: TRBV27
D gene: NA
CDR3 protein: CASSFLETGKIEQFF

clone size: NA
J gene: TRBJ2-1
V gene: TRBV6-4
D gene: TRBD2
CDR3 protein: CASSDSGTSGYNEQFF

clone size: NA
J gene: TRBJ1-2
V gene: TRBV6-5
D gene: TRBD1
CDR3 protein: CASKRLTGNYGYTF

clone size: NA
J gene: TRBJ2-7
V gene: TRBV5-1
D gene: NA
CDR3 protein: CASSSGTLEYEQYF

clone size: NA
J gene: TRBJ2-3
V gene: TRBV6-5
D gene: NA
CDR3 protein: CASSFLTGTTTDTQYF

clone size: once
J gene: TRBJ2-5
V gene: TRBV27
D gene: NA
CDR3 protein: CASSRRTGQETQYF

clone size: NA
J gene: TRBJ2-3
V gene: TRBV6-2/TRBV6-3
D gene: NA
CDR3 protein: CASSYGGRSTDTQYF

clone size: NA
J gene: TRBJ1-4
V gene: TRBV9
D gene: NA
CDR3 protein: CASSVGGQGEKLFF

clone size: NA
J gene: TRBJ1-5
V gene: TRBV4-1
D gene: NA
CDR3 protein: CASSQEGGYYQPQHF

clone size: NA
J gene: TRBJ2-6
V gene: TRBV7-3
D gene: TRBD2
CDR3 protein: CASSLMGLAGRGSGANVLTF

clone size: NA
J gene: TRBJ1-1
V gene: TRBV28
D gene: NA
CDR3 protein: CASSLGHVNTEAFF

clone size: NA
J gene: TRBJ2-7
V gene: TRBV29-1
D gene: NA
CDR3 protein: CSVEEGSSYEQYF

clone size: once
J gene: TRBJ2-1
V gene: TRBV5-3
D gene: TRBD2
CDR3 protein: CARSSGTSGNSSYNEQFF

clone size: NA
J gene: TRBJ1-3
V gene: TRBV7-9
D gene: NA
CDR3 protein: CASRQDSSGNTIYF